This T cell receptor (beta chain) stems from a study of response to subunit inactivated influenza vaccine. Study results and caveats: Authors suggested few new T cells are recruited by each seasonal influenza vaccination.

This clonotype was seen repeatedly, ten times or more. What it binds is unknown. The V gene's germline CDR1 is DFQATT and CDR2 SNEGSKA (reference sequence). CDR3 length equals 15 residues. The ends lost 6 bases at V and 3 bases at J; junction bases unmatched: 12. In TCRdb, the RT-PCR reads were re-called with MiXCR into one record per CDR3 protein. Of roughly 700,000 distinct CDR3 sequences listed, about 15% were seen once; the top ten hold around 6.5%. The clonotype comes from a man in his fifties who received an inactivated influenza vaccine. The specimen comprised PBMCs from blood, sampled 14 to 15 days before vaccination. This chain uses TRBV20-1 with TRBJ2-3, with 7 nucleotides matching TRBD2. CDR3 in DNA: TGCAGTGCCCCCATGGGCGGGAGAGAGACAGATACGCAGTATTTT. This codes for CSAPMGGRETDTQYF.